A single sample is the source of the 19 T cell receptor beta chains below, sequenced in a study of siplizumab effects on memory and regulatory T cells. TCRdb's copy holds only in-frame clones and misses some; the assay was immunoSEQ multiplex PCR. The sample shows more than 85,000 clones, 80% to 95% of them seen only once. Sequenced input: CD4+ T cells sorted from blood. The source is a human donor in good health. Some clones in this sample may be carry-over from other donors' samples.

This chain joins TRBV7-9 and TRBJ2-3; D ambiguous. The V end was cut by 6 bases, the J end by 5 bases, with 9 bases between. CDR1 and CDR2 from the germline V gene are SEHNR and FQNEAQ (reference sequence). There are 12 residues in the CDR3. The CDR3 sequence is CASSQTQDTQYF. CDR3 in DNA: TGTGCCAGCAGTCAAACTCAAGATACGCAGTATTTT.

V and J are TRBV2 and TRBJ1-5; possible D gene TRBD1, 6 bases. This CDR3 is built from 16 residues. Trimming left V 7 bases short and J 0 bases short, with 16 bases between. Germline assignment: CDR1 SNHLY and CDR2 FYNNEI. Written as DNA, the CDR3 is TGTGCCAGCAAGAGGGGGATCCAATATAGCAATCAGCCCCAGCATTTT. Translation: CASKRGIQYSNQPQHF.

This clone has only one observation. The chain links TRBV5-5 to TRBJ1-1; D unresolved. This CDR3 comprises 12 residues. Trimming removed 5 bases at V and 6 bases at J, with 11 bases between. CDR1 and CDR2 from the germline V gene are SGHKS and YYEKEE (reference sequence). CDR3 region: CASSLVSAEAFF. CDR3 in DNA: TGTGCCAGCAGTTTAGTGAGCGCTGAAGCTTTCTTT.

This sequence joins TRBV21-1 and TRBJ2-5; whether TRBD2, the table's D call, matches the DNA was not checked. TRBV21-1 is a known pseudogene. The CDR3 is 16 residues long. The CDR3 DNA is TGTGCCAGCAGCAAAACCGACTGGAGTGTGGCAGAGACCCAGTACTTC. Translation: CASSKTDWSVAETQYF.

This clone was picked up one time. The gene calls are TRBV10-2 and TRBJ2-5; weak D call: TRBD2 (6 bases). The CDR3 extends over 13 amino acids. V lost 3 bases and J 5 bases, leaving 10 bases between the germline ends. Germline V lookup: CDR1 WSHSY, CDR2 SAAADI. The CDR3 bases are TGCGCCAGCAGTGATGGGGGGTCGGAGACCCAGTACTTC. It codes for CASSDGGSETQYF.

The rearrangement links TRBV19 to TRBJ2-1; 7 positions match TRBD1. Per germline, CDR1 LNHDA and CDR2 SQIVND (reference sequence). The V segment lost 7 bases and the J segment 9 bases; nucleotides outside the gene matches: 6. The CDR3 length is 12 residues. In DNA form, the CDR3 reads TGTGCCAGTAAACAGGGGAATACTGAGCAGTTCTTC. It yields the protein CASKQGNTEQFF.

The chain employs TRBV7-9 and TRBJ2-3, with no clear D. This CDR3 region has 15 residues. V lost 3 bases, J lost 1 base, and 11 bases lay in between. CDR1 and CDR2 (germline): SEHNR, FQNEAQ (reference sequence). The CDR3 here is CASSFMNGGTDTQYF. DNA for the CDR3: TGTGCCAGCAGCTTCATGAACGGAGGCACAGATACGCAGTATTTT.

The genes are TRBV7-9 and TRBJ2-1; tentatively, D is TRBD2 (5 bases). Trimming pared 1 base from V and 6 bases from J, leaving 16 bases between. Looked up from germline, CDR1 is SEHNR and CDR2 is FQNEAQ (reference sequence). The CDR3 is 16 amino acids. The CDR3 bases are TGTGCCAGCAGCTTAGTCGGCGCCCGGAGGACCAATGAGCAGTTCTTC. Amino acids: CASSLVGARRTNEQFF.

The chain is built from TRBV7-6 and TRBJ1-3; the D is unclear. Germline CDR1 reads SGHVS; CDR2 reads FNYEAQ. V dropped 5 bases and J dropped 0 bases, with 14 bases sitting between them. This CDR3 is built from 16 residues. The CDR3, as DNA: TGTGCCAGCAGCCCCTTCCTCCGCGACTCTGGAAACACCATATATTTT. Its translation: CASSPFLRDSGNTIYF.

A single count supports this clone. The chain joins TRBV11-2 to TRBJ2-2, with D hard to call. Germline-derived CDR1 and CDR2 are SGHAT and FQNNGV. V lost 5 bases, J lost 4 bases, and 17 bases lay in between. CDR3 length: 16 amino acids. DNA for the CDR3: TGTGCCAGCAGCGCACCCCGGTGGTTAAGCACCGGGGAGCTGTTTTTT. This codes for CASSAPRWLSTGELFF. The variable domain in full, completed from reference TRBV11-2 and TRBJ2-2, reads EAGVAQSPRYKIIEKRQSVAFWCNPISGHATLYWYQQILGQGPKLLIQFQNNGVVDDSQLPKDRFSAERLKGVDSTLKIQPAKLEDSAVYLCASSAPRWLSTGELFFGEGSRLTVL.

The rearrangement joins TRBV6-1 to TRBJ2-3, with 8 positions matching TRBD2. CDR3 size: 14 residues. Germline-derived CDR1 and CDR2 are MNHNS and SASEGT. The junction had 9 bases not matched to a gene; V was cut back by 9 bases and J by 4 bases. This CDR3 reads CARGVAGWADTQYF. In DNA form, the CDR3 reads TGTGCCAGGGGAGTAGCGGGGTGGGCAGATACGCAGTATTTT.

This clone was observed a single time. The chain uses TRBV6-5 and TRBJ2-7, with D perhaps TRBD1 (6 bases). The CDR3 extends over 15 amino acids. Trimming removed 6 bases at V and 9 bases at J, with 24 bases between. The germline V gene encodes CDR1 MNHEY and CDR2 SVGAGI. The CDR3 coding sequence is TGTGCCAGCAGGCCAAGCGTGGGGGCGGCCCCGGGGCAGTACTTC. Protein: CASRPSVGAAPGQYF.

V is TRBV10-1 and J is TRBJ2-2, with 8 nucleotides matching TRBD2. Germline lookup yields CDR1 WNHNN and CDR2 SYGVQD (reference sequence). With 3 bases clipped from V and 6 bases from J, the junction kept 6 bases outside the gene matches. The CDR3 loop spans 15 amino acids. CDR3 in amino acids: CASSELAELSGELFF. The CDR3 bases are TGCGCCAGCAGTGAACTAGCGGAGCTCTCCGGGGAGCTGTTTTTT.

The V and J genes are TRBV5-1 and TRBJ2-1; TRBD2 aligns across 12 bases. V lost 4 bases to trimming and J lost 9 bases; unmatched junction nucleotides: 8. Germline V gene sequence: CDR1 SGHRS, CDR2 YFSETQ. CDR3 length equals 15 residues. The CDR3 loop is CASSGRLAGEREQFF. The CDR3 DNA follows: TGCGCCAGCAGCGGAAGACTAGCGGGAGAACGTGAGCAGTTCTTC.

The genes are TRBV5-4 and TRBJ2-3; D remains ambiguous. The CDR3 contains 16 residues. The V gene's germline CDR1 is SGHNT and CDR2 YYREEE (reference sequence). Trimming took 4 bases from V and 0 from J, leaving 15 bases between them. Written as DNA, the CDR3 is TGTGCCAGCAGCCTTAGCATGCAGGCTAGCACAGATACGCAGTATTTT. Protein product: CASSLSMQASTDTQYF.

The genes are TRBV19 and TRBJ2-5; 7 bases line up with TRBD1. Germline V gene lookup returns CDR1 LNHDA and CDR2 SQIVND (reference sequence). The junction had 7 bases not matched to a gene; V was cut back by 3 bases and J by 0 bases. CDR3 length: 16 residues. Here the CDR3 reads CASSISRTGHQETQYF. The CDR3 nucleotides read TGTGCCAGTAGTATTTCTCGGACAGGACACCAAGAGACCCAGTACTTC.

The chain combines TRBV2 with TRBJ1-1; TRBD1 might be the D (5 bases). Trimming shortened V by 3 bases and J by 11 bases, and 19 bases separated the two germline ends. Germline lookup yields CDR1 SNHLY and CDR2 FYNNEI. CDR3 length: 14 amino acids. CDR3 region: CASSEVWGGWLAFF. Here the CDR3 DNA reads TGTGCCAGCAGTGAGGTTTGGGGGGGATGGCTGGCTTTCTTT. Full variable domain (remainder filled in from reference TRBV2 and TRBJ1-1): EPEVTQTPSHQVTQMGQEVILRCVPISNHLYFYWYRQILGQKVEFLVSFYNNEISEKSEIFDDQFSVERPDGSNFTLKIRSTKLEDSAMYFCASSEVWGGWLAFFGQGTRLTVV.

The chain combines TRBV28 with TRBJ2-7; TRBD1 aligns across 9 bases. CDR1 is MDHEN and CDR2 is SYDVKM in the germline V gene. The CDR3 is 15 residues long. V shed 1 base, J shed 7 bases, and the junction held 8 bases outside the gene matches. The CDR3 is CASSLLGQGRREQYF. In DNA form, the CDR3 reads TGTGCCAGCAGTTTATTGGGACAGGGTAGGAGAGAGCAGTACTTC.

V usage is TRBV7-9 and J usage is TRBJ2-2, with 11 bases identical to TRBD2. There are 16 residues in the CDR3. In germline, CDR1 is SEHNR, CDR2 FQNEAQ (reference sequence). V dropped 5 bases and J dropped 1; count of bases not matched to a gene: 3. The CDR3 spells CASSQLAGENTGELFF. DNA of the CDR3: TGTGCCAGCAGCCAACTAGCGGGAGAGAACACCGGGGAGCTGTTTTTT.